Reported below is one T cell receptor (beta chain). This record comes from a study of blood T cell repertoires in COVID-19. Study as a whole: COVID-19 samples from acute and convalescent phases originated in the United States, Italy and Spain.

Methods used by the authors: Amplification of reference gene primers provided the estimated nucleated cell counts. TCRdb's copy holds only in-frame clones and misses some; the assay was immunoSEQ multiplex PCR. D and trimming come from the DNA, and the V and J calls and clone size come from that table. The sample consists of a few hundred thousand clones, approximately 86% of them appearing once. This CDR3 is built from 14 residues. The V gene end was trimmed by 4 bases and the J gene end by 13 bases; junction bases not matched to a gene: 14. Germline-derived CDR1 and CDR2 are SGDLS and YYNGEE. Sequencing input: peripheral blood. J is TRBJ2-5 and V is TRBV9; 9 bases match TRBD2. This receptor was identified in a man in his late teens or twenties with active or convalescent COVID-19. In DNA form, the CDR3 reads TGTGCCAGCAGCCCCCCAGGAGCGGGGGGCTATCGGTACTTC. Translating it yields CASSPPGAGGYRYF.